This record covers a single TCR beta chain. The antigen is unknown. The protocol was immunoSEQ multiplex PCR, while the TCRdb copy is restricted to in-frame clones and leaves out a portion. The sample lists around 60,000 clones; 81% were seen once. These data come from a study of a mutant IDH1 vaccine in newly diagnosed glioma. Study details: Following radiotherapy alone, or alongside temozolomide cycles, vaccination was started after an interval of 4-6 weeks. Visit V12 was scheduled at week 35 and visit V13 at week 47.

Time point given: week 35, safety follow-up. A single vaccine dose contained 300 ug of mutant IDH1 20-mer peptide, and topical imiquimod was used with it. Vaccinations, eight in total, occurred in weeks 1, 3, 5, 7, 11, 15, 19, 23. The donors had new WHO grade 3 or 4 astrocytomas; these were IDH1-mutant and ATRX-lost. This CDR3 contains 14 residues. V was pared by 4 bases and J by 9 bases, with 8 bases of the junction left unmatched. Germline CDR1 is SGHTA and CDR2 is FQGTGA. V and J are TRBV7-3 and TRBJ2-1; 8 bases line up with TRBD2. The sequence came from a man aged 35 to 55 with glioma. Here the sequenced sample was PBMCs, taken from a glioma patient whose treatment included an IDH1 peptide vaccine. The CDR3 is CASSSLAGGGEQFF. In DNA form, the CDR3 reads TGTGCCAGCAGCTCTCTAGCGGGCGGGGGTGAGCAGTTCTTC.